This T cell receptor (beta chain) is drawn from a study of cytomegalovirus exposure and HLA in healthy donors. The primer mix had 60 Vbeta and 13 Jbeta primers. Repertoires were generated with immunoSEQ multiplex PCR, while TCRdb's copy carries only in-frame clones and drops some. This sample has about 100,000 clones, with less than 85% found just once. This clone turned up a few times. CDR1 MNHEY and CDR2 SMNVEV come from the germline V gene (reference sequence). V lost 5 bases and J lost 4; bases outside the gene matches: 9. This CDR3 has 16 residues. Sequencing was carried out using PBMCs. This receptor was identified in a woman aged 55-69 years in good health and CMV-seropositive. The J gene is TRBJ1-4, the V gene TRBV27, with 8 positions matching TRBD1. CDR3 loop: CASSTGTGEYNEKLFF. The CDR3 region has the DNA TGTGCCAGCAGTACAGGGACAGGTGAATATAATGAAAAACTGTTTTTT.